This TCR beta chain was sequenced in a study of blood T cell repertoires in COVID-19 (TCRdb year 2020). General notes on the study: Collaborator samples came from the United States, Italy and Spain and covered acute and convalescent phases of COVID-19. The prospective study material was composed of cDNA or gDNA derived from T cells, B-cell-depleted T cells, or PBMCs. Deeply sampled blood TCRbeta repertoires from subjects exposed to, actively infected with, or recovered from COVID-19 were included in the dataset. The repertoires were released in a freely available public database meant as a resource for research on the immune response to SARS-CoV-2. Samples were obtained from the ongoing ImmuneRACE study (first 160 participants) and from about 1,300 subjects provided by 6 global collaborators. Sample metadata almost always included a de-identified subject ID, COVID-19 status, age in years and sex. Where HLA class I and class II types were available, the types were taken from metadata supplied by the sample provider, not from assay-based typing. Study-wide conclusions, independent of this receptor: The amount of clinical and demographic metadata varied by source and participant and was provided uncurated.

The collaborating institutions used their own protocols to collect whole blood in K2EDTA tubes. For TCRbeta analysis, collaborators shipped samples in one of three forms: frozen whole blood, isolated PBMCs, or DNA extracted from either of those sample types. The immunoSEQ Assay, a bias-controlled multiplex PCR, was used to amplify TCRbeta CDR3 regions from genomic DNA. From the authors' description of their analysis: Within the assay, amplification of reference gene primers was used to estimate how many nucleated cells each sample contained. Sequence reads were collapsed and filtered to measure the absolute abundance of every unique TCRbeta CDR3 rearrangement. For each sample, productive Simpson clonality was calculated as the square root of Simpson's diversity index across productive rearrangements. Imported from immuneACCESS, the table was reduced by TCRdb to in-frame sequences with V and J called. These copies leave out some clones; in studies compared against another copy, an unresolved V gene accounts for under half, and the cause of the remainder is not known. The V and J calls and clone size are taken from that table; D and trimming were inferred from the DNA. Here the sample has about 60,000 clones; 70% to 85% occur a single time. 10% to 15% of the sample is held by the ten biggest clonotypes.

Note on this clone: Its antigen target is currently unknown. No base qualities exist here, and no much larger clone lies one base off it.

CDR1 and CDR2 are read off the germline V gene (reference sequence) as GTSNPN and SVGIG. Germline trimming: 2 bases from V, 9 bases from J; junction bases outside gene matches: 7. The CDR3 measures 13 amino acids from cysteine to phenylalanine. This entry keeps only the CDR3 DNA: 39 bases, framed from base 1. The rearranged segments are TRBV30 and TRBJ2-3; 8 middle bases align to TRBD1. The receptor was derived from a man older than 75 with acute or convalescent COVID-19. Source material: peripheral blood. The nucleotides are TGTGCCTGGAGTCCAGGGGGGACAGGCACGCAGTATTTT. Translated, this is CAWSPGGTGTQYF.